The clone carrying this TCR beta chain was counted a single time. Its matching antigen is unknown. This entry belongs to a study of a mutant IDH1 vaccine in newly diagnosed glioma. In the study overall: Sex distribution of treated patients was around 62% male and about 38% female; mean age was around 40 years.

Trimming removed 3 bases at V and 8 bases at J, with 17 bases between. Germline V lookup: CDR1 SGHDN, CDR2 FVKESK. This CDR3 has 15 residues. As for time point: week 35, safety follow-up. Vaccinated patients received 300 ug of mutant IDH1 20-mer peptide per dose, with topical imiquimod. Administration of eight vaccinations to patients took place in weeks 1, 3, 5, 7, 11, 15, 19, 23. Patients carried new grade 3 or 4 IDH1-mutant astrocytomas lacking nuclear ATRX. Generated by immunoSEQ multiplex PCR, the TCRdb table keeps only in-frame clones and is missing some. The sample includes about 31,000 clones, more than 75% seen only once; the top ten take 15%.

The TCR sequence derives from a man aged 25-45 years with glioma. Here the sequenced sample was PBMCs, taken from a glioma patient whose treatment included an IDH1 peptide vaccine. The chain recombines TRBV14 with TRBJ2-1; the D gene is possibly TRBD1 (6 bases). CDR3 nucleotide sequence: TGTGCCAGCAGCCATTATACAGGGAGCAGGGATGAGCAGTTCTTC. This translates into CASSHYTGSRDEQFF. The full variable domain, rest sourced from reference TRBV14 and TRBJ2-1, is EAGVTQFPSHSVIEKGQTVTLRCDPISGHDNLYWYRRVMGKEIKFLLHFVKESKQDESGMPNNRFLAERTGGTYSTLKVQPAELEDSGVYFCASSHYTGSRDEQFFGPGTRLTVL.